This T cell receptor (beta chain) was identified during a study of T cell responses to AZD1222 COVID-19 vaccine. The CDR3 extends over 15 amino acids. The ends were cut back, 0 bases at V and 8 bases at J, with 15 bases in the middle. CDR1 KGHDR and CDR2 SFDVKD come from the germline V gene. As to this clone: Antigen unknown.

Clones were sequenced by immunoSEQ multiplex PCR, and TCRdb holds only the in-frame ones, with some missing. The data contain approximately 97,000 clones, 84% of them singletons. Study results and caveats: Just a handful of people given AZD1222 tested seropositive at baseline. Vaccine-associated CD4 TCRs ranged over spike, dominating at 160-218 and 743-854.

This clonotype originated in an adult in good health. Source: peripheral blood, taken on day 0 of AZD1222 vaccination. This chain connects TRBV24-1 to TRBJ1-2, with a tentative D call TRBD1 (5 bases). The CDR3 spells CATSDLRGGEYGYTF. The DNA for the CDR3 is TGTGCCACCAGTGATTTGCGGGGAGGGGAATACGGCTACACCTTC.